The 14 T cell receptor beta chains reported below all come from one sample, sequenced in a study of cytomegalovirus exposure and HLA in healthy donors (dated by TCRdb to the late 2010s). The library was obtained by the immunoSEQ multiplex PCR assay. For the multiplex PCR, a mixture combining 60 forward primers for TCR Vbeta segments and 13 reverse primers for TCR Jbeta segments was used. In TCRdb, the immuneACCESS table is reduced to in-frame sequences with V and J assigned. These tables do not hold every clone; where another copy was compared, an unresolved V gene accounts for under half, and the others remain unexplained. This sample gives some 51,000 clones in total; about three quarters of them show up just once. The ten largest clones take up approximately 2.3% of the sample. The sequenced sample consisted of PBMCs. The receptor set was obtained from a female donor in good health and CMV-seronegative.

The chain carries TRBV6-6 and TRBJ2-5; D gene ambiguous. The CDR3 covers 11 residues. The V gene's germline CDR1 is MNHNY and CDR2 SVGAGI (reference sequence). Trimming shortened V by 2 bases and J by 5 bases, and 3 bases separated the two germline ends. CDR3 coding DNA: TGTGCCAGCAGTTACGCGGAGACCCAGTACTTC. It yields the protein CASSYAETQYF.

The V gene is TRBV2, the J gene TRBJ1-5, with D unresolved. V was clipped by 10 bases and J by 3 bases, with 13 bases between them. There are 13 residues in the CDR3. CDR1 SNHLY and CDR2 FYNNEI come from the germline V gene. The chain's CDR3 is CATAHDTNQPQHF. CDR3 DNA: TGTGCCACCGCCCACGACACCAATCAGCCCCAGCATTTT.

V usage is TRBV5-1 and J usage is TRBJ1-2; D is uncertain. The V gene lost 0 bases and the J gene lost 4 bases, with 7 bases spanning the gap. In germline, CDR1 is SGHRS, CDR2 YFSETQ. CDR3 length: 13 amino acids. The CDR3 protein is CASSLGSGYGYTF. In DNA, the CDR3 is TGCGCCAGCAGCTTGGGGAGCGGCTATGGCTACACCTTC.

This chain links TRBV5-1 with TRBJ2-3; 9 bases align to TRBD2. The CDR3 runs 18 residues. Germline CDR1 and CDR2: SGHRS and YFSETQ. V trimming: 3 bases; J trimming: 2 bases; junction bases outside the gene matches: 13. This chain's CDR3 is CASSYGVWRGGTTDTQYF. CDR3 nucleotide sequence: TGCGCCAGCAGCTATGGTGTGTGGCGGGGGGGGACCACAGATACGCAGTATTTT.

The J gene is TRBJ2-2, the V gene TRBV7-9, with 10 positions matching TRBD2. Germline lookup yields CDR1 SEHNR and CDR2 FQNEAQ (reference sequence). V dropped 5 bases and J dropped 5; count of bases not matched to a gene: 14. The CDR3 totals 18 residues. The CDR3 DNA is TGTGCCAGCAGCCCAAGGGGGTCTAGCGGGAGACTTACCGGGGAGCTGTTTTTT. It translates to CASSPRGSSGRLTGELFF.

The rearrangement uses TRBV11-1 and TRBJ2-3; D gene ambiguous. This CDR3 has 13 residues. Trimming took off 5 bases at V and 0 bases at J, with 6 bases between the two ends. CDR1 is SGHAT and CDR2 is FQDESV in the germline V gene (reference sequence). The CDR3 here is CASSPGSTDTQYF. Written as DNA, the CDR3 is TGTGCCAGCAGCCCAGGTAGCACAGATACGCAGTATTTT.

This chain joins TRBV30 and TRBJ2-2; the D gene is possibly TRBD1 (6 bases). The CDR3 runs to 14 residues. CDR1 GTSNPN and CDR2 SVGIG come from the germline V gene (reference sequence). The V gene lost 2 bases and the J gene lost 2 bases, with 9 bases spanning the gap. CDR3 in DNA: TGTGCCTGGAGTCCGGACAGCAACACCGGGGAGCTGTTTTTT. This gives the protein CAWSPDSNTGELFF.

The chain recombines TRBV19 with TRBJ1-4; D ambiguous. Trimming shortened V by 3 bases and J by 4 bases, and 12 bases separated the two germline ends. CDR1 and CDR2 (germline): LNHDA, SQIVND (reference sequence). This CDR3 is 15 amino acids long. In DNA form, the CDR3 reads TGTGCCAGTAGTATCCCGTCGGGAGTTAATGAAAAACTGTTTTTT. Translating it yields CASSIPSGVNEKLFF.

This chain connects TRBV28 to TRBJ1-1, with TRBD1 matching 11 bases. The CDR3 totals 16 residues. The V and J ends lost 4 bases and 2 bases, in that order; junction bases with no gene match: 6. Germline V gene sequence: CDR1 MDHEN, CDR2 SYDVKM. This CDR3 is CASSWTGGLVNTEAFF. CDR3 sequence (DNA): TGTGCCAGCAGTTGGACAGGGGGCTTGGTAAACACTGAAGCTTTCTTT.

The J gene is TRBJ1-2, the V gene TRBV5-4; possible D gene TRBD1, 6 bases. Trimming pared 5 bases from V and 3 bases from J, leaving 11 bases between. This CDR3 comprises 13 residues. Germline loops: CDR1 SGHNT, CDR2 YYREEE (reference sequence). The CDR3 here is CASRSGVDYGYTF. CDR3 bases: TGTGCCAGCAGGTCAGGGGTTGACTATGGCTACACCTTC.

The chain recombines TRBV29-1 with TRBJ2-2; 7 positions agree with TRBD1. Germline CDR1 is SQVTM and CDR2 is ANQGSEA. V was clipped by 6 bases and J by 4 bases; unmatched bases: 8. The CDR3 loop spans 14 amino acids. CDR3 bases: TGCAGCGTCGCGACAAACAGGGGCACCGGGGAGCTGTTTTTT. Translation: CSVATNRGTGELFF.

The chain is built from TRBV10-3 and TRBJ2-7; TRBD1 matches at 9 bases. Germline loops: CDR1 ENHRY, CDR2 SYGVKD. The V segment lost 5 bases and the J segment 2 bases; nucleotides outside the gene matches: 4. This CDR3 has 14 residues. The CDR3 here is CAISRDRDAYEQYV. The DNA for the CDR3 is TGTGCCATCAGTAGGGACAGGGATGCCTACGAGCAGTACGTC.

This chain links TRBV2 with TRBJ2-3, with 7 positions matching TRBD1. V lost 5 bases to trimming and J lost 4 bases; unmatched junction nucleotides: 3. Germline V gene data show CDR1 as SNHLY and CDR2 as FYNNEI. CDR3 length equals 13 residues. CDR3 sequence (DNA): TGTGCCAGCAGTCGACAGGGCGCAGATACGCAGTATTTT. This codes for CASSRQGADTQYF.

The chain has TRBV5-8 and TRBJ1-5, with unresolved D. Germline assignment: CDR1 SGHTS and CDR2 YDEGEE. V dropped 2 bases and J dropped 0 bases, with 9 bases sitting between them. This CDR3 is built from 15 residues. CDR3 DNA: TGTGCCAGCAGCTTTCATTCAGATAGCAATCAGCCCCAGCATTTT. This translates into CASSFHSDSNQPQHF.